The clone carrying this T cell receptor (beta chain) was seen ten or more times. Its antigen remains unidentified. There are 16 residues in the CDR3. The V end was cut by 5 bases, the J end by 8 bases, with 22 bases between. CDR1 and CDR2 from the germline V gene are SEHNR and FQNEAQ (reference sequence). The data derive from a study of CD8 T cells in ankylosing spondylitis. Study-level results: Clones linked to disease were reported to show significant enrichment in matched ankylosing spondylitis synovial fluid. CD8+ disease-linked clones were present at relatively low frequencies in blood. There was a TCR beta motif, made of several highly homologous variants, that appeared characteristic of ankylosing spondylitis blood.

TCRdb re-called the 5' RACE reads with MiXCR, one entry per CDR3 protein. The table lists 15,000 to 20,000 distinct CDR3 sequences, around 8% of them singletons. The chain joins TRBV7-9 to TRBJ2-4; D may be TRBD1 (6 bases). The sequenced sample was blood. The origin of this receptor is a male donor with ankylosing spondylitis or in good health (not recorded which). The CDR3 DNA sequence: TGTGCCAGCAGCCCTATGATAGGAATACAGGGCCACATTCAGTACTTC. It codes for CASSPMIGIQGHIQYF.